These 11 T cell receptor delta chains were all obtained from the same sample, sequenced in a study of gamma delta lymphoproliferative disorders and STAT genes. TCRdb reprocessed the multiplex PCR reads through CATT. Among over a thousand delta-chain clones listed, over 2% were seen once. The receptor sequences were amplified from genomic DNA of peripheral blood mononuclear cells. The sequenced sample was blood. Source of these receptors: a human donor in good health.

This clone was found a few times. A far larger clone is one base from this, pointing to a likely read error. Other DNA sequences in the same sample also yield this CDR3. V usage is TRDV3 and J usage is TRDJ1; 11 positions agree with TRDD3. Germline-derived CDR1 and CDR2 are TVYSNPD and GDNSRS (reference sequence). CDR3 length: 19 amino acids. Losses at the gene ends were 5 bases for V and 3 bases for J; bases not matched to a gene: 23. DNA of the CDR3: TGTGCCGTAAGGCCTTCCCGTGACGGCTGGGGGATACTAGCCGATAAACTCATCTTT. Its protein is CAVRPSRDGWGILADKLIF.

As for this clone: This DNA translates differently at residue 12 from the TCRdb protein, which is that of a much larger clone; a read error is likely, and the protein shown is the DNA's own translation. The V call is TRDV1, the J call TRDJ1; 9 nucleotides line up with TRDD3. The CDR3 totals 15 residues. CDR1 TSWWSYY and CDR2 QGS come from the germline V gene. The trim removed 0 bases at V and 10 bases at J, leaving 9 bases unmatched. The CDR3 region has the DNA TGTGCTCTTGGGGAACTTTCCTACTGGGGGAATAGACTCATCTTT. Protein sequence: CALGELSYWGNRLIF.

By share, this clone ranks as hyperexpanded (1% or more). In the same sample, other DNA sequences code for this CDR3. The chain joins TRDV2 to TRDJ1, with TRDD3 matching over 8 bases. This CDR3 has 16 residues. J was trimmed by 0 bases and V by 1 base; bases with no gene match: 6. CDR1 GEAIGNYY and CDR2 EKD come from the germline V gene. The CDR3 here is CACDTAWGNHTDKLIF. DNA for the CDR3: TGTGCCTGTGACACGGCCTGGGGGAACCACACCGATAAACTCATCTTT.

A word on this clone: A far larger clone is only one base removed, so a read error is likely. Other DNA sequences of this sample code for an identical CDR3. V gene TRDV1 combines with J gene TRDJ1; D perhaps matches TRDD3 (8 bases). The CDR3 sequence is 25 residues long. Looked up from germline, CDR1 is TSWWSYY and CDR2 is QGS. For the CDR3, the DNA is TGTGCCCTTGGGGAACTAGTTCCCTTCCCGCTTCCTATTACCCACTGGGGGCTCATTACCGATAAACTCATCTTT. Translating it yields CALGELVPFPLPITHWGLITDKLIF.

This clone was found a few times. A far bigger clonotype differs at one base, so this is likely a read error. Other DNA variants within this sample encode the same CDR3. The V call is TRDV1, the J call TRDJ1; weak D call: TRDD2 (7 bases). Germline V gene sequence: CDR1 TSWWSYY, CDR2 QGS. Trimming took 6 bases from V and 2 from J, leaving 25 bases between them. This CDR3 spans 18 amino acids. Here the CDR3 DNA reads TGTGCTCTTGGAAGTGAGCTTCCTAGGGGTCTGGGGACCGATAAACTCATCTTT. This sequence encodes CALGSELPRGLGTDKLIF.

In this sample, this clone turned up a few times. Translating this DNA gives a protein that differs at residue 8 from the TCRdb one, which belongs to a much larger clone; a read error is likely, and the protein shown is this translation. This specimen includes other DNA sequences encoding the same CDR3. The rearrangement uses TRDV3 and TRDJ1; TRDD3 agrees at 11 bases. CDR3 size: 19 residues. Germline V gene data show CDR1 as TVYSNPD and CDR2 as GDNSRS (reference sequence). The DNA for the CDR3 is TGTGCTGTGAGGCCTTCCCGTAACGGCTGGGGGATACTAGCCGATAAACTCATCTTT. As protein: CAVRPSRNGWGILADKLIF. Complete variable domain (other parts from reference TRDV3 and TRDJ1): CDKVTQSSPDQTVASGSEVVLLCTYDTVYSNPDLFWYRIRPDYSFQFVFYGDNSRSEGADFTQGRFSVKHILTQKAFHLVISPVRTEDSATYYCAVRPSRNGWGILADKLIFGKGTRVTVEP.

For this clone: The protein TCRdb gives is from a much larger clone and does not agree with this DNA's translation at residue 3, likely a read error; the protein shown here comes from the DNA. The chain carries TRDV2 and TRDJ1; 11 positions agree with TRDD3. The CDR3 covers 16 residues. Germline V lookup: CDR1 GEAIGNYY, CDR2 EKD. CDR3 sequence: CAYDTVGDTRTDKLIF. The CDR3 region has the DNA TGTGCCTATGACACCGTGGGGGATACGAGGACCGATAAACTCATCTTT.

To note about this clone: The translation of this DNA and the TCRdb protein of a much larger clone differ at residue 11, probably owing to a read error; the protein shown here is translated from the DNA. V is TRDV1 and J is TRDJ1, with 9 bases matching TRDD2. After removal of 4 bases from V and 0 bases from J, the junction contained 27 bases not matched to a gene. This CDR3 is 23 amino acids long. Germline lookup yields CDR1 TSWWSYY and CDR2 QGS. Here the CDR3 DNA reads TGTGCTCTTGGGGGAGCCTTCCTACTTTTGAGGGATGCTGTGCGGATTTACACCGATAAACTCATCTTT. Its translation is CALGGAFLLLRDAVRIYTDKLIF.

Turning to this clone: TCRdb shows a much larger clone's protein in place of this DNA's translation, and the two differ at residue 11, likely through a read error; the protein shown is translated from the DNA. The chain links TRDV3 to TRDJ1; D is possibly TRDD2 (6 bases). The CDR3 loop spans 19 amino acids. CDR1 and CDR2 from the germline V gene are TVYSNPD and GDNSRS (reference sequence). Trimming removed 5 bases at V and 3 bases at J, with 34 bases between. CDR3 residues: CAVRPSRDGWEILADKLIF. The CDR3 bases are TGTGCCGTGAGGCCTTCCCGTGACGGCTGGGAGATACTAGCCGATAAACTCATCTTT. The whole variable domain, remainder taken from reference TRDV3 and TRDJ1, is CDKVTQSSPDQTVASGSEVVLLCTYDTVYSNPDLFWYRIRPDYSFQFVFYGDNSRSEGADFTQGRFSVKHILTQKAFHLVISPVRTEDSATYYCAVRPSRDGWEILADKLIFGKGTRVTVEP.

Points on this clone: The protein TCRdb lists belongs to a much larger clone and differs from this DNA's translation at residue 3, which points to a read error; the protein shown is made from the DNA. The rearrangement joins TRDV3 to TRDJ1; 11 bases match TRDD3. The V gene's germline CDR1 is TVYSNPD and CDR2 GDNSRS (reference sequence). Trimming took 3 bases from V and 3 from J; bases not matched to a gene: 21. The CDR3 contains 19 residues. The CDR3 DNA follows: TGTGCCTTGAGGCCTTCCCGTGACGGCTGGGGGATACTAGCCGATAAACTCATCTTT. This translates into CALRPSRDGWGILADKLIF.

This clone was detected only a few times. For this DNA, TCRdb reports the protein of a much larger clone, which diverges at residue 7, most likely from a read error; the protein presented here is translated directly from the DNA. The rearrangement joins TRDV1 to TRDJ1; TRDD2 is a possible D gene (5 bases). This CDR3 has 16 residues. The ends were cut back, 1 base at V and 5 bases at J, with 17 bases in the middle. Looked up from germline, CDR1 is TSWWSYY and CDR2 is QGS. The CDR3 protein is CALGEPLPRVKDKLIF. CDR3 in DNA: TGTGCTCTTGGGGAACCTCTTCCCCGAGTAAAGGATAAACTCATCTTT.